This entry lists 14 T cell receptor beta chains sequenced from one sample in a study of OX40 agonist ivuxolimab in advanced cancers. Clones were read by immunoSEQ multiplex PCR, and TCRdb kept only the in-frame ones, dropping some. The sample lists roughly 54,000 clones; about 89% were seen once. Sequencing used CD4+ or CD8+ T cells sorted from blood, obtained in a trial of the OX40 agonist ivuxolimab. The receptors were gathered from an adult with an advanced solid tumor such as melanoma, head and neck, liver or kidney cancer.

This rearrangement joins TRBV7-9 to TRBJ2-7; 15 positions agree with TRBD2. The V gene end was trimmed by 1 base and the J gene end by 6 bases; junction bases not matched to a gene: 4. Germline V gene lookup returns CDR1 SEHNR and CDR2 FQNEAQ (reference sequence). This CDR3 has 16 residues. Written as DNA, the CDR3 is TGTGCCAGCAGCTTAGGGGGGGGACTAGCGGGAGGCGAGCAGTACTTC. The encoded protein is CASSLGGGLAGGEQYF.

The gene calls are TRBV5-5 and TRBJ2-3; D uncertain. Germline-derived CDR1 and CDR2 are SGHKS and YYEKEE (reference sequence). CDR3 length: 12 residues. Between the trimmed V and J ends, which lost 0 bases and 5 bases, there was a span of 4 bases. The CDR3 nucleotides read TGTGCCAGCAGCTTGGAGGGAGATACGCAGTATTTT. It yields the protein CASSLEGDTQYF.

V is TRBV10-1 and J is TRBJ2-2, with D possibly matching TRBD1 (7 bases). This CDR3 spans 16 amino acids. Looked up from germline, CDR1 is WNHNN and CDR2 is SYGVQD (reference sequence). Trimming took 11 bases from V and 8 from J, leaving 27 bases between them. The CDR3 DNA follows: TGCGCCGGGGAATACCGGCAGGGGGAGGAAGTTGGGGAGCTGTTTTTT. This translates into CAGEYRQGEEVGELFF.

The J gene is TRBJ1-3, the V gene TRBV7-6; possibly TRBD1 for D (5 bases). CDR3 length: 16 amino acids. Per germline, CDR1 SGHVS and CDR2 FNYEAQ. Trimming left V 4 bases short and J 4 bases short, with 17 bases between. The CDR3 loop reads CASSSDWGVRGNTIYF. For the CDR3, the DNA is TGTGCCAGCAGCTCCGACTGGGGGGTTAGAGGAAACACCATATATTTT.

The chain uses TRBV25-1 and TRBJ1-3; no clear D. The CDR3 consists of 14 residues. Trimming stripped 4 bases from V and 4 bases from J, with 11 bases between. Germline CDR1 is MGHDK and CDR2 is SYGVNS. Written as DNA, the CDR3 is TGTGCCAGCAGTGTAGGGAGTCGGGGAAACACCATATATTTT. Its protein product is CASSVGSRGNTIYF.

The rearrangement joins TRBV19 to TRBJ1-5; maybe TRBD1 (6 bases). Trimming removed 3 bases at V and 7 bases at J, with 13 bases between. This CDR3 has 14 residues. Germline V gene data show CDR1 as LNHDA and CDR2 as SQIVND (reference sequence). CDR3 in amino acids: CASSMPQGRQPQHF. The CDR3 DNA follows: TGTGCCAGTAGTATGCCCCAGGGGAGGCAGCCCCAGCATTTT.

This chain joins TRBV5-1 and TRBJ2-2, with unresolved D. V was pared by 5 bases and J by 4 bases, with 12 bases between. The CDR3 is made up of 14 amino acids. Germline assignment: CDR1 SGHRS and CDR2 YFSETQ. In nucleotides, the CDR3 is TGCGCCAGCAGTGCAGCCGACATCACCGGGGAGCTGTTTTTT. It translates to CASSAADITGELFF.

The CDR3 here is CATGHGGRGNEQFF. Here the CDR3 DNA reads TGTGCAACAGGGCATGGCGGGAGAGGCAATGAGCAGTTCTTC. This chain connects TRBV6-5 to TRBJ2-1; perhaps TRBD2 as D (7 bases). The CDR3 contains 14 residues. Germline lookup yields CDR1 MNHEY and CDR2 SVGAGI.

J is TRBJ2-1 and V is TRBV5-5; TRBD1 matches at 7 bases. Germline V gene lookup returns CDR1 SGHKS and CDR2 YYEKEE (reference sequence). CDR3 size: 16 residues. V shed 4 bases, J shed 4 bases, and the junction held 11 bases outside the gene matches. CDR3 DNA sequence: TGTGCCAGCAGCCAAGACAGGGAAGGAGGTTACAATGAGCAGTTCTTC. This gives the protein CASSQDREGGYNEQFF.

For the CDR3, the DNA is TGTGCCAGCAGCCCAAATCCGGCTAACTATGGCTACACCTTC. Its protein product is CASSPNPANYGYTF. V and J are TRBV4-2 and TRBJ1-2; D call uncertain. This CDR3 has 14 residues. Trimming pared 4 bases from V and 0 bases from J, leaving 9 bases between. Germline values: CDR1 LGHNA, CDR2 YNFKEQ.

V usage is TRBV18 and J usage is TRBJ1-2; the D gene is possibly TRBD1 (5 bases). Per the germline V gene, CDR1 is KGHSH and CDR2 is LQKENI. This CDR3 has 13 amino acids. Between the trimmed V and J ends, which lost 2 bases and 4 bases, there was a span of 8 bases. This CDR3 reads CASSPRDAYGYTF. CDR3 DNA sequence: TGTGCCAGCTCACCAAGGGACGCCTATGGCTACACCTTC. Full variable domain (remainder filled in from reference TRBV18 and TRBJ1-2): NAGVMQNPRHLVRRRGQEARLRCSPMKGHSHVYWYRQLPEEGLKFMVYLQKENIIDESGMPKERFSAEFPKEGPSILRIQQVVRGDSAAYFCASSPRDAYGYTFGSGTRLTVV.

The chain links TRBV5-1 to TRBJ2-3; the D is unclear. Germline CDR1 reads SGHRS; CDR2 reads YFSETQ. This CDR3 contains 15 residues. Between the trimmed V and J ends, which lost 1 base and 1 base, there was a span of 10 bases. The CDR3 protein is CASSLWFGGTDTQYF. The CDR3 DNA reads TGCGCCAGCAGCTTGTGGTTTGGGGGCACAGATACGCAGTATTTT. Combining the CDR3 with reference TRBV5-1 and TRBJ2-3 gives the whole variable domain KAGVTQTPRYLIKTRGQQVTLSCSPISGHRSVSWYQQTPGQGLQFLFEYFSETQRNKGNFPGRFSGRQFSNSRSEMNVSTLELGDSALYLCASSLWFGGTDTQYFGPGTRLTVL.

The chain recombines TRBV7-3 with TRBJ1-1; the match to TRBD1 covers 8 bases. The CDR3 spans 14 residues. Trimming at V came to 5 bases and at J to 8 bases, leaving 10 bases not matched to a gene. Germline V gives CDR1 SGHTA, CDR2 FQGTGA. The CDR3: CASSASGTGLEAFF. The CDR3 bases are TGTGCCAGCAGCGCAAGTGGGACAGGTCTAGAAGCTTTCTTT. The full variable domain, rest sourced from reference TRBV7-3 and TRBJ1-1, is GAGVSQTPSNKVTEKGKYVELRCDPISGHTALYWYRQSLGQGPEFLIYFQGTGAADDSGLPNDRFFAVRPEGSVSTLKIQRTERGDSAVYLCASSASGTGLEAFFGQGTRLTVV.

V usage is TRBV7-2 and J usage is TRBJ2-7; D might be TRBD1 or TRBD2, each matching 5 bases. V lost 5 bases and J lost 1, with 9 bases in between. Germline V gene data show CDR1 as SGHTA and CDR2 as FQGNSA. This CDR3 spans 13 amino acids. The CDR3 DNA sequence: TGTGCCAGCAGCCCCGAGGGGTCCTACGAGCAGTACTTC. Protein: CASSPEGSYEQYF.